This T cell receptor beta chain was found in a study of blood T cell repertoires in COVID-19. The assay was immunoSEQ multiplex PCR, and TCRdb's table has in-frame clones only and misses some. There are about 88,000 clones in the sample; about 82% occur only once, and 20% to 30% lies in the top ten. The sample consisted of peripheral blood. The TCR originated in a human donor in a cohort sampled during active COVID-19.

The CDR3 protein is CASREIEGSTEAFF. The CDR3 DNA is TGTGCCAGCAGGGAAATAGAGGGTTCCACTGAAGCTTTCTTT. This chain uses TRBV6-6 with TRBJ1-1; D unresolved. This CDR3 is 14 amino acids long. Germline V gene sequence: CDR1 MNHNY, CDR2 SVGAGI (reference sequence). The ends were cut back, 6 bases at V and 4 bases at J, with 15 bases in the middle.